One and the same sample provided the 14 T cell receptor beta chains below, sequenced in a study of T cell responses to AZD1222 COVID-19 vaccine (dated by TCRdb to 2020 to 2022). The time point label on this specimen signifies: baseline before first vaccination. Libraries were prepared through the immunoSEQ multiplex PCR assay. TCRdb re-hosts the immuneACCESS table, in-frame sequences only. Its copies lack some clones; in the studies checked, an unresolved V gene accounts for under half of them, and the cause for the rest is not known. The sample table records tens of thousands of clones; about 91% of these occur just once. The leading ten clones occupy around 19% of the sample. Here the sequenced sample was peripheral blood, taken on day 0 of AZD1222 vaccination. The receptor source for this set is an adult in good health.

This chain uses TRBV28 with TRBJ2-7, with 9 nucleotides matching TRBD1. Trimming at V came to 5 bases and at J to 7 bases, leaving 6 bases not matched to a gene. Germline V gene lookup returns CDR1 MDHEN and CDR2 SYDVKM. This CDR3 has 13 amino acids. CDR3 DNA sequence: TGTGCCAGCAGTACAGGGGGCCGGGGTGAGCAGTACTTC. It translates to CASSTGGRGEQYF.

V usage is TRBV6-5 and J usage is TRBJ1-6; D remains ambiguous. V shed 7 bases and J shed 4 bases, with 11 bases lying between them. Germline V gene data show CDR1 as MNHEY and CDR2 as SVGAGI. This CDR3 region has 14 residues. The CDR3 DNA reads as TGTGCCAGCACCGCCCCGGGGTATAATTCACCCCTCCACTTT. Translated: CASTAPGYNSPLHF.

V and J are TRBV4-2 and TRBJ1-3; a weak D match, TRBD1 (6 bases). The CDR3 extends over 17 amino acids. Germline V CDR1 and CDR2: LGHNA, YNFKEQ. Between the trimmed V and J ends, which lost 5 bases and 4 bases, there was a span of 21 bases. The CDR3 nucleotides are TGTGCCAGCAGCTATTTAGGAAGTCAGGGGTCGGGAAACACCATATATTTT. Translated, it gives CASSYLGSQGSGNTIYF.

The rearrangement links TRBV9 to TRBJ1-1; D unclear. The CDR3 is 13 amino acids. V lost 2 bases and J lost 0, with 5 bases in between. Germline assignment: CDR1 SGDLS and CDR2 YYNGEE. CDR3 coding DNA: TGTGCCAGCAGCGTTATGATGAACACTGAAGCTTTCTTT. It translates to CASSVMMNTEAFF.

This chain connects TRBV3-1 (or the pseudogene TRBV3-2) to TRBJ2-5; no definite D call. The CDR3 length is 14 residues. Germline CDR1 and CDR2: LGHDT and YNNKEL (reference sequence). V gave up 4 bases and J gave up 2 bases, with 11 bases separating them. The CDR3 bases are TGTGCCAGCAGCCGTGGACGTGCTCAAGAGACCCAGTACTTC. It is translated as CASSRGRAQETQYF.

This chain uses TRBV4-1 with TRBJ1-3, with 8 bases that match TRBD1. CDR1 and CDR2 (germline): MGHRA, YSYEKL. The V segment lost 6 bases and the J segment 4 bases; nucleotides outside the gene matches: 14. This CDR3 region has 17 residues. CDR3 nucleotides: TGCGCCAGCAGACCCGCTGCCTCAGGGGGCGAGGGAAACACCATATATTTT. This gives the protein CASRPAASGGEGNTIYF.

This rearrangement joins TRBV6-1 to TRBJ1-5; unclear D gene. The CDR3 has 15 residues. CDR1 and CDR2 from the germline V gene are MNHNS and SASEGT. Trimming took off 0 bases at V and 3 bases at J, with 9 bases between the two ends. CDR3 in DNA: TGTGCCAGCAGTGAAGCGGGCAGCAACAATCAGCCCCAGCATTTT. Translation: CASSEAGSNNQPQHF.

This chain links TRBV5-1 with TRBJ2-1; no definite D call. Trimming shortened V by 3 bases and J by 1 base, and 5 bases separated the two germline ends. The V gene's germline CDR1 is SGHRS and CDR2 YFSETQ. The CDR3 loop spans 13 amino acids. The CDR3 region is CASSSASYNEQFF. In DNA form, the CDR3 reads TGCGCCAGCAGCTCAGCATCCTACAATGAGCAGTTCTTC.

This rearrangement joins TRBV19 to TRBJ1-3; 11 positions agree with TRBD1. The germline gives CDR1 LNHDA, CDR2 SQIVND (reference sequence). Losses at the gene ends were 4 bases for V and 4 bases for J; bases not matched to a gene: 15. The CDR3 is made up of 19 amino acids. CDR3 in DNA: TGTGCCAGTAGTACGGACAGGGGGCGAAGACCGAACCCGGGAAACACCATATATTTT. Its protein is CASSTDRGRRPNPGNTIYF.

The rearrangement joins TRBV27 to TRBJ1-1; D perhaps matches TRBD1 (5 bases). V lost 6 bases and J lost 5, with 13 bases in between. Germline CDR1 reads MNHEY; CDR2 reads SMNVEV (reference sequence). This CDR3 is built from 13 residues. The CDR3 sequence is CASRGGAGTEAFF. CDR3 DNA sequence: TGTGCCAGCAGGGGGGGAGCTGGGACTGAAGCTTTCTTT.

The J gene is TRBJ2-1, the V gene TRBV10-3; 14 positions agree with TRBD2. V dropped 5 bases and J dropped 8; count of bases not matched to a gene: 5. Germline V gene sequence: CDR1 ENHRY, CDR2 SYGVKD. This CDR3 is 15 amino acids long. CDR3 sequence (DNA): TGTGCCATCAGTTCCGGGACTAGCGGGAGCGATGAGCAGTTCTTC. Its translation is CAISSGTSGSDEQFF.

The chain couples TRBV6-2 or TRBV6-3 to TRBJ2-3; the D gene is possibly TRBD1 (5 bases). Per the germline V gene, CDR1 is MNHEY and CDR2 is SVGEGT. CDR3 size: 14 residues. V was cut by 6 bases and J by 7 bases, with 17 bases left in between. CDR3 sequence reads: CASSTTGAVNTQYF. The CDR3 DNA reads TGTGCCAGCAGCACGACTGGGGCAGTGAATACGCAGTATTTT.

The chain uses TRBV27 and TRBJ1-6; 7 positions match TRBD1. After removal of 5 bases from V and 8 bases from J, the junction contained 3 bases not matched to a gene. This CDR3 has 13 residues. Germline V gene sequence: CDR1 MNHEY, CDR2 SMNVEV (reference sequence). The CDR3 reads CASSPQGYSPLHF. CDR3 nucleotides: TGTGCCAGCAGTCCACAGGGGTATTCACCCCTCCACTTT.

The chain has TRBV27 and TRBJ2-1, with D possibly TRBD2 on 5 matching bases. The CDR3 totals 15 residues. Trimming took 5 bases from V and 3 from J, leaving 14 bases between them. The germline CDR1 and CDR2 sequences are MNHEY and SMNVEV (reference sequence). CDR3 coding DNA: TGTGCCAGCAGTGACGGAGGACCGAACTACAATGAGCAGTTCTTC. Translated: CASSDGGPNYNEQFF.